This T cell receptor (beta chain) was obtained from a study of T-cell memory formation after mild COVID-19 (TCRdb year 2021). For context, the study as a whole: TCR sequence clusters from the two donors were found to be largely donor specific. Two young, previously healthy adult volunteers made up the cohort, one male and one female. In a couple of donors, T-cell clones that expanded and contracted after mild COVID-19 were followed by sequencing TCRalpha and TCRbeta repertoires longitudinally. General study outcomes and caveats: Only a couple of mild cases were covered by the study, and larger cohorts that include severe cases with pre-infection samples were considered necessary. SARS-CoV-2 specificity of the second-wave clones peaking on day 37 was not confirmed. From day 15 to 85, contracting clones showed balanced CD4/CD8 phenotypes, whereas a second wave of clones that expanded from day 15 to 37 leaned towards CD4+. The detection of some responding clones in pre-infection memory suggests that pre-existing cross-reactive memory T cells joined the SARS-CoV-2 response. Contracting CD4+ clones turned up mainly in the CM and EM memory subsets, whereas EMRA was where CD8+ clones were enriched.

Sequencing was performed on an Illumina NovaSeq 6000. TCRalpha and TCRbeta cDNA libraries were built by 5'RACE with constant-segment primers, adding sample barcodes and unique molecular identifiers. Trizol reagent was used to extract RNA from every sample. Amplification of the libraries took two PCR steps, and the second step added a second sample barcode plus Illumina TruSeq adapters. The libraries were sequenced on an Illumina NovaSeq using 2 x 150 bp paired-end reads. Regarding the original processing steps: With migec v1.2.7, reads were demultiplexed and then collapsed into UMI-guided consensus sequences. Using mixcr v2.1.11, UMI consensuses were aligned to TRA and TRB V and J templates and then assembled into clonotypes. Expanded or contracted clonotypes were those called significant by both edgeR and NoisET, with noise models trained on biological replicates. For edgeR calls, the thresholds were a false discovery rate-adjusted p below 0.01 and a log2 fold-change of 1. As an exploratory analysis of dynamics, PCA with hierarchical clustering was applied to max-normalized trajectories of the 1000 most abundant clonotypes. The CD4 or CD8 phenotype of responding clones was assigned using the separately sequenced CD4+ and CD8+ repertoires. The public reads were reprocessed in TCRdb via fastp at Q25 and MiXCR, keeping in-frame beta chains. Records with the same CDR3 protein are collapsed into one entry carrying the most frequent genes and DNA. TCRdb, not the original authors, processed these V and J calls. The sample has a few hundred thousand distinct CDR3 sequences on record, nearly 25% of them singletons. Around 13% of the sample is taken by the ten largest.

Ficoll-Paque density gradient centrifugation was the method used to isolate PBMCs. This clonotype was observed a few times. Its binding antigen is unknown. Base qualities are not recorded, but no much larger clone differs from it by a single base. The germline V gene encodes CDR1 SEHNR and CDR2 FQNEAQ (reference sequence). Taken from cysteine to phenylalanine, the CDR3 has 15 residues. Only the CDR3 DNA is retained, 45 bases long and in frame from the first base. V loses 6 bases at its end and J loses 0 bases; junction bases beyond the gene matches: 6. Sequenced sample: PBMCs or a T cell subset sorted from them (not recorded which). The source of this sequence is an adult woman who had mild COVID-19 (a few samples of this study predate the infection). The sample titles of this study are shuffled in the database, so cell type and time point are left out; the donor was told from shared clones. The rearranged segments are TRBV7-9 and TRBJ2-3, with TRBD2 identical over 7 junction bases. The nucleotides are TGTGCCAGCAGTCAGTGGGAGGGGAGCACAGATACGCAGTATTTT. Its product reads: CASSQWEGSTDTQYF.